Below, one T cell receptor beta chain is given with its context. What it binds is not known. CDR1 MGHRA and CDR2 YSYEKL come from the germline V gene. The ends were cut back, 1 base at V and 5 bases at J, with 15 bases in the middle. CDR3 length: 16 residues. This sample is drawn from a study of OX40 agonist ivuxolimab in advanced cancers. Study as a whole: Patients received ivuxolimab, an intravenous treatment, every 2 weeks at 0.01 to 10 mg/kg.

Study-wide points: Within 6 weeks, CD4+ and CD8+ blood T cells expanded clonally at 0.1 to 3.0 mg/kg. Relatively little clonal expansion, among the lowest observed, appeared in partial responders at 0.1-3.0 mg/kg. The study found that CD8+ T cells averaged more expanded clones than CD4+.

Generated by immunoSEQ multiplex PCR, the TCRdb table keeps only in-frame clones and is missing some. The sample records under 45,000 clones, approximately 72% being singletons. Here the sequenced sample was CD4+ or CD8+ T cells sorted from blood, taken in a trial of the OX40 agonist ivuxolimab. The rearrangement joins TRBV4-1 to TRBJ2-1, with D maybe TRBD1 (6 bases). The TCR comes from an adult with an advanced solid tumor such as melanoma, head and neck, liver or kidney cancer. This chain's CDR3 is CASSQATGTYDNEQFF. The CDR3 nucleotides read TGCGCCAGCAGCCAAGCGACCGGGACATATGACAATGAGCAGTTCTTC.